This TCR beta chain was retrieved from a study of radiotherapy plus CTLA-4 blockade in lung cancer (dated by TCRdb to the late 2010s). In terms of the full investigation: Objective responses were observed in 15% to 20% of enrolled patients, and disease control was achieved in 31%.

The study tested focal radiation therapy combined with CTLA-4 blockade (ipilimumab) in patients with chemo-refractory metastatic non-small-cell lung cancer. Library generation was performed with the immunoSEQ multiplex PCR assay. TCRdb provides this immuneACCESS table in a form limited to in-frame rearrangements. Some clones are lacking; in checked studies, under half of them reflect an unresolved V gene, and why the rest are absent is not known. In this sample the table shows under 95,000 clones, 84% of which occur a single time. The ten largest clones take up 0.79% of the sample. To note about this clone: Its recognized antigen is unknown. No clone much larger than this one lies a single base away; base qualities are absent.

The full study reports these points: After treatment with radiotherapy and ipilimumab, TCR clones that originated in tumors expanded in peripheral blood. Increased serum interferon-beta after radiation, together with early dynamic changes in blood T cell clones, were reported to be the strongest predictors of response.

Material: peripheral blood, obtained from a patient treated with radiotherapy plus ipilimumab. The receptor's source is a human donor with non-small cell lung cancer who had stable disease on radiotherapy plus ipilimumab.

CDR3 protein: CASSPGLRETQYF. At the DNA level, the sequence is TGTGCCAGCTCACCGGGACTTCGGGAGACCCAGTACTTC. The chain is encoded by TRBV18 joined to TRBJ2-5, and possibly TRBD2, on 6 matching bases. Sequences KGHSH (CDR1) and LQKENI (CDR2) are obtained from the germline V gene. Counted from cysteine to phenylalanine, this CDR3 has 13 amino acids. Only CDR3 DNA remains: 39 bases, in frame from the first base. Trimming removed 3 bases from V and 5 bases from J, leaving 10 bases between the germline ends.